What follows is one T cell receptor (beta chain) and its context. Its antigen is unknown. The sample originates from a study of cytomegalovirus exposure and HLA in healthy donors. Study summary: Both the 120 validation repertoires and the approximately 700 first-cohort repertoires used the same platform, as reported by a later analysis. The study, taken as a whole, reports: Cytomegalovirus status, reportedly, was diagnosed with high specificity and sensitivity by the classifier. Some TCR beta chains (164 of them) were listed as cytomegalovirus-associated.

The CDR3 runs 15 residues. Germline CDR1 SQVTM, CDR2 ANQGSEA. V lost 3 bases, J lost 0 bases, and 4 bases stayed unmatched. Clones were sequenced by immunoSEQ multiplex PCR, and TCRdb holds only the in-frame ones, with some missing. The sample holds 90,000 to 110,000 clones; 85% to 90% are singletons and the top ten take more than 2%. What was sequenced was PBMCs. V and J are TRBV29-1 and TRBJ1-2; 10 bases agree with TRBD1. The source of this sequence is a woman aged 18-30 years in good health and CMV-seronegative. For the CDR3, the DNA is TGCAGCGTTGAGGGACAGGGGCTCGCTAACTATGGCTACACCTTC. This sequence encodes CSVEGQGLANYGYTF.